This T cell receptor beta chain was profiled in a study of regulatory T cells. Study-wide results and caveats: In patients, unique TRB V-J pairs were restricted and V/J usage skewed, especially in Tregs. Hydrophobic residues at CDR3 positions 6 and 7 were enriched in conventional CD4+ T cells of CD3G-deficient patients.

V trimming: 5 bases; J trimming: 0 bases; junction bases outside the gene matches: 7. Germline CDR1 and CDR2: SGHRS and YFSETQ. The CDR3 loop spans 15 amino acids. Amplification used 52 TRBV primers and 13 TRBJ primers. Clones were read by immunoSEQ multiplex PCR, and TCRdb kept only the in-frame ones, dropping some. The sample has some 31,000 clones, over 85% seen once; the top ten hold 0.75% to 1%. A note on this clone: Its cognate antigen is unknown.

A couple of CD3G-deficient patients had more severe autoimmunity; all had some. Patients aged 2 to 39 years had fewer naive T cells. Regulatory (CD25-high CD127-low) and conventional (CD25-low CD127-high) CD4+ T cells were sorted separately. The chain recombines TRBV5-1 with TRBJ2-5, with 7 positions matching TRBD2. This clonotype was sampled from a child aged 2-15 years with CD3G deficiency. The material sequenced was conventional CD4+ T cells sorted from blood. The CDR3 coding sequence is TGCGCCAGCAGGTCTAGCGGTTGGTACCAAGAGACCCAGTACTTC. Its translation is CASRSSGWYQETQYF.